The rows below give T cell receptor beta chains drawn from one sample of a study of CD8 T cells in Susac syndrome. TCRdb redid the calling of the immunoSEQ multiplex PCR reads with MiXCR, one entry per CDR3 protein. This table has tens of thousands of distinct CDR3 sequences, 93% appearing once. Source material: CD4+ T cells from PBMCs. Source of these receptors: a human donor with Susac syndrome. The CDR3 runs from the conserved cysteine through the conserved F or W.

TRBV29-1	TRBJ1-5	CSVGQPDQPQHF
TRBV7-3	TRBJ2-2	CASSLGLAGNTGELFF
TRBV4-2	TRBJ2-5	CASSQDRPGETQYF
TRBV6-2/TRBV6-3	TRBJ2-3	CASSWLGSTDTQYF
TRBV20-1	TRBJ2-3	CSARAPKWALTSADTQYF
TRBV7-2	TRBJ2-1	CASSLRTVYNEQFF
TRBV11-3	TRBJ2-3	CASSGSRGSFADTQYF
TRBV20-1	TRBJ2-7	CSARIGRAYEQYF
TRBV20-1	TRBJ2-7	CSASGHLAEQYF
TRBV20-1	TRBJ1-2	CSAWNTSNYGYTF
TRBV4-1	TRBJ1-1	CASSQDIRTGAEAFF
TRBV18	TRBJ2-1	CASSPRVSSYNEQFF
TRBV6-2/TRBV6-3	TRBJ2-2	CASSRSWQQNTGELFF
TRBV29-1	TRBJ1-3	CSVEKEAYSGNTIYF
TRBV7-2	TRBJ2-3	CASSLAGVTDTQYF
TRBV6-1	TRBJ2-1	CASRRTSGGVEFSEQFF
TRBV24-1	TRBJ2-6	CATSERIHSGANVLTF
TRBV5-4	TRBJ2-5	CASSLARTGEETQYF
TRBV28	TRBJ2-7	CASTSTGIPYEQYF
TRBV5-6	TRBJ2-7	CASRKRVYEQYF
TRBV20-1	TRBJ2-3	CSALGGGADTDTQYF
TRBV30	TRBJ2-1	CAWSESSQQFF
TRBV7-2	TRBJ2-7	CASSPFGTYEQYF
TRBV19	TRBJ2-5	CASSIEGSRAFQETQYF
TRBV7-2	TRBJ2-3	CASSFGTGRDTQYF
TRBV6-5	TRBJ2-7	CASSYSTLLREQYF
TRBV5-1	TRBJ2-7	CASSLEPREQYF
TRBV24-1	TRBJ2-3	CATSDFSGGTDTQYF
TRBV12-3/TRBV12-4	TRBJ2-5	CASSLGGVTQYF
TRBV7-2	TRBJ2-3	CASSYRRQARTDTQYF
TRBV6-5	TRBJ1-5	CASKGGLSQPQHF
TRBV19	TRBJ2-1	CASRSGQVLAGVIYNEQFF
TRBV30	TRBJ2-5	CAWSVLGGQGAQYF
TRBV4-3	TRBJ1-1	CASSQVVKDAEAFF
TRBV19	TRBJ1-2	CASTSGGSDGYTF
TRBV3-1	TRBJ1-2	CASSQVLQNYGYTF
TRBV27	TRBJ2-7	CASSLQSPAYEQYF
TRBV4-2	TRBJ1-5	CASSQDIGSLGLPQHF
TRBV20-1	TRBJ2-4	CSASPRDRGQNIQYF
TRBV3-1	TRBJ1-1	CASSQGRGGYTEAFF
TRBV29-1	TRBJ2-5	CSVERGGETQYF
TRBV5-6	TRBJ2-4	CASSLLGKLAKNIQYF
TRBV28	TRBJ2-7	CASRAGLRIYEQYF
TRBV28	TRBJ1-2	CASSWLRPEGYTF
TRBV6-1	TRBJ2-7	CASSPWGGSSPRNYEQYF
TRBV16	TRBJ1-1	CASSQSGWVDTEAFF
TRBV20-1	TRBJ2-2	CSARVSGGVKTNTGELFF
TRBV7-9	TRBJ2-7	CASSYWDSSYEQYF
TRBV4-2	TRBJ2-1	CASSQGSERGSSYNEQFF
TRBV29-1	TRBJ1-1	CSVGGPAEAFF
TRBV30	TRBJ2-2	CAWRIDRPGELFF
TRBV6-6	TRBJ2-4	CASSYGTLLAKNIQYF